This TCR beta chain was captured by sequencing in a study of shared clonotypes between healthy human individuals. A single count supports this clone. The target antigen is unknown. Naive CD8 cells, CD45RO-negative and positively selected for CCR7, excluded terminally differentiated effector memory CD45RA+ cells. The healthy adult donors were HIV-negative and reported no recent acute infections or vaccinations. This CDR3 spans 13 amino acids. V lost 6 bases, J lost 3 bases, and 12 bases lay in between. The V gene's germline CDR1 is LNHDA and CDR2 SQIVND (reference sequence). The table came from immunoSEQ multiplex PCR; TCRdb's copy has only in-frame clones and leaves some out. In the table there are around 2.1 million clones, about 93% of which are singletons. Study-wide findings and caveats: Memory subsets generally showed smaller estimated richness than naive subsets did. Owing to a small donor count, the genetic and exposure-history diversity represented was limited.

The sample was naive CD8+ T cells from PBMCs. The chain is built from TRBV19 and TRBJ2-7; no definite D call. The TCR sequence derives from a man younger than 35 in good health. Some clones in this sample may be carry-over from other donors' samples. Written as DNA, the CDR3 is TGTGCCAGTAGACCGAACCCCCTCTACGAGCAGTACTTC. Translation gives CASRPNPLYEQYF.